Presented here are 14 T cell receptor beta chains from one specimen sequenced in a study of PD-L1 blockade in urothelial cancer. Sequencing used immunoSEQ multiplex PCR; TCRdb keeps in-frame clones, though not all of them. This sample yields more than 40,000 clones, of which about 83% are seen a single time; approximately 16% belongs to the top ten. Regarding time point: peripheral blood 6 weeks after treatment start. The starting material was PBMCs, obtained around atezolizumab (anti-PD-L1) treatment. These receptors all stem from a man aged 60 to 69 with urothelial cancer.

The gene calls are TRBV29-1 and TRBJ2-2; tentatively, D is TRBD1 (6 bases). V dropped 5 bases and J dropped 4 bases, with 17 bases sitting between them. This CDR3 region has 15 residues. Germline values: CDR1 SQVTM, CDR2 ANQGSEA. The CDR3 spells CSVRQNRAGTGELFF. CDR3 DNA sequence: TGCAGCGTTCGGCAAAACAGGGCAGGCACCGGGGAGCTGTTTTTT.

The rearrangement joins TRBV5-1 to TRBJ2-2; D uncertain. Trimming took off 3 bases at V and 3 bases at J, with 12 bases between the two ends. Looked up from germline, CDR1 is SGHRS and CDR2 is YFSETQ. The CDR3 sequence is 15 residues long. CDR3 DNA sequence: TGCGCCAGCAGCTCTCGCCGAGCCGACACCGGGGAGCTGTTTTTT. Protein sequence: CASSSRRADTGELFF.

The CDR3 region is CASSLSSHGADTQYF. The DNA of the CDR3 is TGTGCCAGCAGCTTATCTTCCCACGGGGCAGATACGCAGTATTTT. V and J are TRBV11-1 and TRBJ2-3, with D maybe TRBD2 (5 bases). Per the germline V gene, CDR1 is SGHAT and CDR2 is FQDESV (reference sequence). Trimming took off 2 bases at V and 4 bases at J, with 13 bases between the two ends. CDR3 length: 15 residues.

The chain is built from TRBV5-1 and TRBJ2-3; 11 nucleotides line up with TRBD2. Trimming removed 2 bases from V and 2 bases from J; junction bases left unmatched: 1. CDR3 length: 15 amino acids. Germline values: CDR1 SGHRS, CDR2 YFSETQ. In nucleotides, the CDR3 is TGCGCCAGCAGCTTTAGCGGGGGGGCCACAGATACGCAGTATTTT. Encoded protein: CASSFSGGATDTQYF.

The chain couples TRBV19 to TRBJ1-6; D not certain. Germline V gene sequence: CDR1 LNHDA, CDR2 SQIVND (reference sequence). CDR3 length: 14 amino acids. Trimming shortened V by 5 bases and J by 6 bases, and 11 bases separated the two germline ends. The CDR3 coding sequence is TGTGCCAGTAGTGACAACGGACTTAATTCACCCCTCCACTTT. Translated: CASSDNGLNSPLHF.

In its sample, this clone was seen a few times. The chain joins TRBV29-1 to TRBJ2-7, with 7 positions matching TRBD2. CDR1 and CDR2 from the germline V gene are SQVTM and ANQGSEA. V was clipped by 6 bases and J by 2 bases; unmatched bases: 4. The CDR3 has 12 amino acids. The CDR3 DNA is TGCAGCGTCCGCGGGAGCCCCTACGAGCAGTACTTC. It codes for CSVRGSPYEQYF.

The chain recombines TRBV6-5 with TRBJ2-2, with no clear D. CDR1 and CDR2 (germline): MNHEY, SVGAGI. Trimming removed 8 bases from V and 6 bases from J, with 10 bases in between. The CDR3 has 12 residues. The CDR3 DNA reads TGTGCCAGCTCCCGTGTTTCCGGGGAGCTGTTTTTT. Translated, it gives CASSRVSGELFF.

The gene calls are TRBV7-2 and TRBJ2-1; 10 nucleotides line up with TRBD2. Germline V CDR1 and CDR2: SGHTA, FQGNSA. The CDR3 has 16 residues. Germline trimming cut 0 bases from V and 7 bases from J; bases unmatched to any gene: 6. As DNA, the CDR3 is TGTGCCAGCAGCTTAGCATGGTTAGCGGGGGGAAATGAGCAGTTCTTC. This gives the protein CASSLAWLAGGNEQFF. Full variable domain (outside the CDR3, taken from reference TRBV7-2 and TRBJ2-1): GAGVSQSPSNKVTEKGKDVELRCDPISGHTALYWYRQSLGQGLEFLIYFQGNSAPDKSGLPSDRFSAERTGGSVSTLTIQRTQQEDSAVYLCASSLAWLAGGNEQFFGPGTRLTVL.

The CDR3 nucleotides read TGTGCCAGCAGGTCAATAGCGGGGGTGTACAATGAGCAGTTCTTC. This gives the protein CASRSIAGVYNEQFF. The J gene is TRBJ2-1, the V gene TRBV11-2; 9 positions agree with TRBD2. CDR3 size: 15 residues. J gave up 4 bases and V 6 bases, and 7 bases lay outside the gene matches. Germline CDR1 is SGHAT and CDR2 is FQNNGV. The full variable domain, completed using reference TRBV11-2 and TRBJ2-1, is EAGVAQSPRYKIIEKRQSVAFWCNPISGHATLYWYQQILGQGPKLLIQFQNNGVVDDSQLPKDRFSAERLKGVDSTLKIQPAKLEDSAVYLCASRSIAGVYNEQFFGPGTRLTVL.

This rearrangement joins TRBV28 to TRBJ2-4; 8 nucleotides align to TRBD2. This CDR3 is built from 16 residues. CDR1 and CDR2 (germline): MDHEN, SYDVKM. J was trimmed by 7 bases and V by 8 bases; bases with no gene match: 16. This chain's CDR3 is CASATPLLGGANIQYF. The CDR3 DNA reads as TGTGCCAGCGCCACCCCCCTCCTCGGGGGGGCGAACATTCAGTACTTC.

The gene calls are TRBV4-2 and TRBJ1-2; D is possibly TRBD1 (5 bases). This CDR3 contains 19 residues. Looked up from germline, CDR1 is LGHNA and CDR2 is YNFKEQ. Between the trimmed V and J ends, which lost 0 bases and 0 bases, there was a span of 20 bases. CDR3 amino acids: CASSQDQGLQAITNYGYTF. In DNA, the CDR3 is TGTGCCAGCAGCCAAGATCAAGGGCTACAGGCGATCACTAACTATGGCTACACCTTC.

The chain combines TRBV28 with TRBJ1-4; 8 nucleotides line up with TRBD1. V shed 6 bases, J shed 4 bases, and the junction held 16 bases outside the gene matches. Germline V lookup: CDR1 MDHEN, CDR2 SYDVKM. The CDR3 contains 18 residues. The CDR3, as DNA: TGTGCCAGCAGCCTCCATGGGGACAGGTTCGCCGGTAATGAAAAACTGTTTTTT. Protein sequence: CASSLHGDRFAGNEKLFF.

The chain couples TRBV6-1 to TRBJ1-1; D not resolved. Between the trimmed V and J ends, which lost 3 bases and 0 bases, there was a span of 11 bases. In germline, CDR1 is MNHNS, CDR2 SASEGT. The CDR3 extends over 15 amino acids. The CDR3 DNA reads as TGTGCCAGCAGTGACCCCGGCAGGTTGAACACTGAAGCTTTCTTT. It translates to CASSDPGRLNTEAFF.

The chain is built from TRBV7-9 and TRBJ1-4, with TRBD1 matching over 10 bases. V was pared by 5 bases and J by 8 bases, with 8 bases of the junction left unmatched. CDR3 size: 15 residues. Per germline, CDR1 SEHNR and CDR2 FQNEAQ (reference sequence). Here the CDR3 reads CASSRDGQGGEKLFF. CDR3 nucleotide sequence: TGTGCCAGCAGCAGAGACGGACAGGGGGGGGAAAAACTGTTTTTT.